This T cell receptor (beta chain) was sequenced in a study of cytomegalovirus exposure and HLA in healthy donors. Findings and caveats of the study: A later analysis showed HLA-associated TCR beta chains outstripping equally common others in clonal expansion. Some V segments (TRBV6-2 and TRBV6-3 among them) were excluded as indistinguishable. Specific recognition of CMV antigens was confirmed in vitro for three chains (all CMV-associated).

As to this clone: Antigen: not known.

CDR3 length: 14 amino acids. The V segment lost 4 bases and the J segment 0 bases; nucleotides outside the gene matches: 2. Germline V CDR1 and CDR2: ENHRY, SYGVKD. The PCR ran on 60 Vbeta and 13 Jbeta primers. Assay used: immunoSEQ multiplex PCR; TCRdb lists only in-frame clones, some missing. The repertoire holds 150,000 to 200,000 clones, with roughly 80% as singletons. The sample consisted of PBMCs. This receptor was obtained from a young woman in good health and CMV-seronegative. This chain joins TRBV10-3 and TRBJ1-1; TRBD1 matches 7 bases. In DNA, the CDR3 is TGTGCCATCAGTGGGAGGGGGCTGAACACTGAAGCTTTCTTT. Its protein product is CAISGRGLNTEAFF.